This T cell receptor (beta chain) was retrieved from a study of T cell responses to AZD1222 COVID-19 vaccine. Study-wide points: Spike-specific TCR breadth rose after two AZD1222 doses, and depth rose as well. White British people made up most donors, females outnumbered males, and clonal diversity was possibly underestimated.

Remarks on this clone: What it recognizes is unknown.

TCRdb's copy holds only in-frame clones and misses some; the assay was immunoSEQ multiplex PCR. The repertoire includes tens of thousands of clones, approximately 87% of them detected once, and 9.5% to 13% sits in the top ten. Germline CDR1 SGHTS, CDR2 YDEGEE. V gave up 4 bases and J gave up 9 bases; unmatched junction bases: 6. The CDR3 totals 12 residues. Second-dose intervals near 4 or 12 weeks were combined. The sample was peripheral blood, taken 28 days after the second AZD1222 dose. This sequence originates from an adult who received the AZD1222 COVID-19 vaccine. The chain uses TRBV5-8 and TRBJ2-7, with 8 bases that match TRBD1. The CDR3 reads CASSRTGLGQYF. In nucleotides, the CDR3 is TGTGCCAGCAGCAGGACAGGGTTGGGGCAGTACTTC.